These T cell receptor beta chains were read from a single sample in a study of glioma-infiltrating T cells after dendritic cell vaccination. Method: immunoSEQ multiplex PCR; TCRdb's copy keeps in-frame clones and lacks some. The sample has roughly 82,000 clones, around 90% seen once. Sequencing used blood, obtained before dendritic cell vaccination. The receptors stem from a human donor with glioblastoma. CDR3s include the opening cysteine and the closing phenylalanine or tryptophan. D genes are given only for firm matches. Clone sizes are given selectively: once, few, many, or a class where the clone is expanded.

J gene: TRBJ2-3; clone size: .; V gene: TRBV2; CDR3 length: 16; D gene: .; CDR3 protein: CASGANEEGGGNTQYF; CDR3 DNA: TGTGCCAGCGGAGCCAACGAGGAAGGGGGGGGAAATACGCAGTATTTT
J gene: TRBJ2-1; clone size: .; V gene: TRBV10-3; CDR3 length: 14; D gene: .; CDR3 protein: CAISESTSGNEQFF; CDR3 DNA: TGTGCCATCAGTGAGTCGACGAGCGGGAATGAGCAGTTCTTC
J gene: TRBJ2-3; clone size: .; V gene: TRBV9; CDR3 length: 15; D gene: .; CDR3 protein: CASSSSSRSTDTQYF; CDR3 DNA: TGTGCCAGCAGCTCTTCTAGCCGAAGCACAGATACGCAGTATTTT
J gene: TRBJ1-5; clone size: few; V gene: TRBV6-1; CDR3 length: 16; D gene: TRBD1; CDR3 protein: CASSERTGLSNQPQHF; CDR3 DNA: TGTGCCAGCAGTGAAAGGACAGGGTTGAGCAATCAGCCCCAGCATTTT
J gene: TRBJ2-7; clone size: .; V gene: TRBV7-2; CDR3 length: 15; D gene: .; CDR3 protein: CASSPTLADNYEQYF; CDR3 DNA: TGTGCCAGCAGCCCAACCTTAGCGGACAACTACGAGCAGTACTTC
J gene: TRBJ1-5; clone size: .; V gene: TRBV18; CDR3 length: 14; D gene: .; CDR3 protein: CASSQGSGGQPQHF; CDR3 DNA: TGTGCCAGCTCACAAGGATCCGGGGGTCAGCCCCAGCATTTT
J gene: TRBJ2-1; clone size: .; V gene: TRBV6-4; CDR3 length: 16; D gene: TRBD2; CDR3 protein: CASSSESGGGRNEQFF; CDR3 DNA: TGTGCCAGCAGCAGCGAGAGCGGGGGGGGCCGCAATGAGCAGTTCTTC
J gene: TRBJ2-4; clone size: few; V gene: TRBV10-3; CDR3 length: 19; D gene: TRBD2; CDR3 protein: CAISESWTSGSGAKNIQYF; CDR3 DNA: TGTGCCATCAGTGAGTCATGGACTAGCGGGAGTGGCGCCAAAAACATTCAGTACTTC
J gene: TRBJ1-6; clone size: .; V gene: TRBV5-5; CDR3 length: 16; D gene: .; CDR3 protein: CASSLYLGRGNSPLHF; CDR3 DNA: TGTGCCAGCAGCTTGTATCTAGGCAGGGGTAATTCACCCCTCCACTTT
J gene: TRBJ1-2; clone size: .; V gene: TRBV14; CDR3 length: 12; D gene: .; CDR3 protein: CASSSGYYGYTF; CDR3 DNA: TGTGCCAGCAGCTCGGGGTACTATGGCTACACCTTC
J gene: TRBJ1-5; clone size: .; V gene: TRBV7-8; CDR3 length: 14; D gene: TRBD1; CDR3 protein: CASRSGTGGQPQHF; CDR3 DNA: TGTGCCAGCAGGTCCGGGACAGGGGGGCAGCCCCAGCATTTT
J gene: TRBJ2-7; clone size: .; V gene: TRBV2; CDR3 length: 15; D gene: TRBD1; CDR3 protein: CASSRQGADSYEQYF; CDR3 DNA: TGTGCCAGCAGTCGACAGGGGGCGGACTCCTACGAGCAGTACTTC
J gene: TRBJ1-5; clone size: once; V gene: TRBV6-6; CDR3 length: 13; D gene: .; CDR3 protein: CASRQYSNQPQHF; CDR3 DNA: TGTGCCAGCAGACAATATAGCAATCAGCCCCAGCATTTT
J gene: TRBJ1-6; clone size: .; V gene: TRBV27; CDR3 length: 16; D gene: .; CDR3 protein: CASRPRGGSYNSPLHF; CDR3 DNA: TGTGCCAGCAGACCTAGGGGGGGCTCCTATAATTCCCCCCTCCACTTT
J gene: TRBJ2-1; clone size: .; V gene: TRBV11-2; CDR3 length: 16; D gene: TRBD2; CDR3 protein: CASRALAGGRGNEQFF; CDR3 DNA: TGTGCCAGCAGGGCACTAGCGGGGGGGCGGGGCAATGAGCAGTTCTTC
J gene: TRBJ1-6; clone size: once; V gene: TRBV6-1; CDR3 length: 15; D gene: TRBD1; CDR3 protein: CASSVRDRNNSPLHF; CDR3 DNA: TGTGCCAGCAGTGTGCGGGACAGAAATAATTCACCCCTCCACTTT
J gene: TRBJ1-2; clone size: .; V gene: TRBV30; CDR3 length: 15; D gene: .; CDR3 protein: CAWRYPGATNYGYTF; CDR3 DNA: TGTGCCTGGAGATATCCGGGAGCTACTAACTATGGCTACACCTTC
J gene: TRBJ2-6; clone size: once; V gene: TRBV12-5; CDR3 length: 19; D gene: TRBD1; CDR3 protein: CASGFRRTGGNAGANVLTF; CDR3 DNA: TGTGCTAGTGGTTTCCGCCGGACAGGGGGCAACGCTGGGGCCAACGTCCTGACTTTC
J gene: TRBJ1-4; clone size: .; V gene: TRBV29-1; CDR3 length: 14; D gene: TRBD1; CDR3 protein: CSVEFQGAPEKLFF; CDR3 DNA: TGCAGCGTTGAATTCCAGGGGGCACCTGAAAAACTGTTTTTT
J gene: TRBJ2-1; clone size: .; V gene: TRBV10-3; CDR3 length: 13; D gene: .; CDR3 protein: CAISQDSGREQFF; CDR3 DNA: TGTGCCATCTCTCAGGACTCGGGTAGGGAGCAGTTCTTC
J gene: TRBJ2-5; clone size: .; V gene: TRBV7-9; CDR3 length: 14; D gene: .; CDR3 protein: CASSLGGGQETQYF; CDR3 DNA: TGTGCCAGCAGCTTAGGGGGAGGCCAAGAGACCCAGTACTTC
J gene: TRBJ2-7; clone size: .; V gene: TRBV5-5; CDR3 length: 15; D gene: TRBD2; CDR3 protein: CASSFAGLAHHEQYF; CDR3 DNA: TGTGCCAGCAGTTTCGCGGGACTAGCACACCACGAGCAGTACTTC
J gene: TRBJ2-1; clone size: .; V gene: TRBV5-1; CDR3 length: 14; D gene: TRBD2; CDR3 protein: CASSSGLAGTEQFF; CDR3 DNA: TGCGCCAGCAGCTCGGGACTAGCGGGAACTGAGCAGTTCTTC
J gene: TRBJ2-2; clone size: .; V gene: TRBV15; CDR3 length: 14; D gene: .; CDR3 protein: CATSRDQDTGELFF; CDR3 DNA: TGTGCCACCAGCAGAGATCAGGACACCGGGGAGCTGTTTTTT
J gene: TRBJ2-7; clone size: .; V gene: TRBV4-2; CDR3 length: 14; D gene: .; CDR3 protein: CASSQRHGGYEQYF; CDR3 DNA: TGTGCCAGCAGCCAAAGACACGGGGGCTACGAGCAGTACTTC
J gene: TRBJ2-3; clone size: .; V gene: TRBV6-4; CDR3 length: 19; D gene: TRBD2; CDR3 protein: CASSATSSGRALKSDTQYF; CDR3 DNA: TGTGCCAGCAGTGCGACGTCTAGCGGGAGGGCCCTCAAGTCAGATACGCAGTATTTT
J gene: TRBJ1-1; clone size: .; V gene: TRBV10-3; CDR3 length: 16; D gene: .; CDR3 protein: CAISESSGLVFTEAFF; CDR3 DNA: TGTGCCATCAGTGAGTCATCAGGGTTAGTTTTCACTGAAGCTTTCTTT
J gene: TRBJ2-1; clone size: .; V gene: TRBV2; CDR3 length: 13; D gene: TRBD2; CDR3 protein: CASRGLAKDEQFF; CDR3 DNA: TGTGCCAGCAGGGGACTAGCGAAGGATGAGCAGTTCTTC
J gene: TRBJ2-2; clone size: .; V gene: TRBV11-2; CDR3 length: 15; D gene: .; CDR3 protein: CASSLGTALTGELFF; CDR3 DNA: TGTGCCAGCAGCTTAGGGACAGCGCTCACCGGGGAGCTGTTTTTT
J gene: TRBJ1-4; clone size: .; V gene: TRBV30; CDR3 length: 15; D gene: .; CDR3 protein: CAWSVLLGRDEKLFF; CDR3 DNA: TGTGCCTGGAGTGTACTATTGGGGAGGGATGAAAAACTGTTTTTT
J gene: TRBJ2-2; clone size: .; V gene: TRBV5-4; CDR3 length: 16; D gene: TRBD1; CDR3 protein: CASSIPGTGGSGELFF; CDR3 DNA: TGTGCCAGCAGCATCCCCGGGACAGGGGGATCCGGGGAGCTGTTTTTT
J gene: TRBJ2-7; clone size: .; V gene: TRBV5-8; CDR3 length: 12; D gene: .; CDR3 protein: CASSLVPYEQYF; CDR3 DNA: TGTGCCAGCAGCTTGGTTCCGTACGAGCAGTACTTC
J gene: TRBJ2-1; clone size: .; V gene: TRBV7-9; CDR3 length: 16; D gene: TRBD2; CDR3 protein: CASSPRGLAGGHEQFF; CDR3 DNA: TGTGCCAGCAGCCCGAGGGGGCTAGCGGGAGGGCATGAGCAGTTCTTC
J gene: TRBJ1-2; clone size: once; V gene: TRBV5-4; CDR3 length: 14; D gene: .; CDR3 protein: CASSSPGINYGYTF; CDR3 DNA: TGTGCCAGCAGCAGCCCGGGGATTAACTATGGCTACACCTTC
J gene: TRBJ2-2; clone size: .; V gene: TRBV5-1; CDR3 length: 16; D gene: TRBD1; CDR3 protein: CASSIGQGAATGELFF; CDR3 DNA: TGCGCCAGCAGCATCGGACAGGGGGCGGCCACCGGGGAGCTGTTTTTT
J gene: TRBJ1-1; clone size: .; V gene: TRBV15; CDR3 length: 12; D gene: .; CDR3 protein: CATSRVGGSDFF; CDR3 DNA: TGTGCCACCAGCAGAGTGGGGGGTAGTGATTTCTTT
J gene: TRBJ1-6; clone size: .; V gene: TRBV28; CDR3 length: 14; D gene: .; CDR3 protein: CASAGWQNNSPLHF; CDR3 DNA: TGTGCCAGCGCAGGCTGGCAGAATAATTCACCCCTCCACTTT
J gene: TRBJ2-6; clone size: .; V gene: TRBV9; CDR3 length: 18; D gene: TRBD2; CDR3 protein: CASSVGSGRNSGANVLTF; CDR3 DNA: TGTGCCAGCAGCGTAGGATCCGGGAGGAACTCTGGGGCCAACGTCCTGACTTTC
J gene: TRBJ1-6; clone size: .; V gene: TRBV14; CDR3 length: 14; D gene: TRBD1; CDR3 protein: CASSRNRGGSPLHF; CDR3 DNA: TGTGCCAGCAGCCGTAACAGGGGAGGTTCACCCCTCCACTTT
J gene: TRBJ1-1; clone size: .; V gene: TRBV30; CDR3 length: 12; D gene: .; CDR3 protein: CAWSQDRKKAFF; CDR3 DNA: TGTGCCTGGAGCCAGGACAGAAAAAAAGCTTTCTTT
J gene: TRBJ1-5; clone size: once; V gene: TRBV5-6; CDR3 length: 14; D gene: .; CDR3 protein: CASSLGQGREPQHF; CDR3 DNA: TGTGCCAGCAGCTTGGGTCAGGGGAGGGAGCCCCAGCATTTT
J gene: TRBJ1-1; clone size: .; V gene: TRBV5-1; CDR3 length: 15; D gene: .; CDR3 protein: CASSYDGQPNTEAFF; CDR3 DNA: TGCGCCAGCAGCTACGATGGGCAGCCGAACACTGAAGCTTTCTTT
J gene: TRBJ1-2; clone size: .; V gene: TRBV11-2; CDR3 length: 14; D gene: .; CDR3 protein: CASSLGAANYGYTF; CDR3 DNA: TGTGCCAGCAGCTTAGGTGCAGCTAACTATGGCTACACCTTC
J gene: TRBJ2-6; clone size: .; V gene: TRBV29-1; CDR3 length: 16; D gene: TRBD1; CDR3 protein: CSISGQGARGANVLTF; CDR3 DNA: TGCAGCATATCGGGACAGGGGGCGCGAGGGGCCAACGTCCTGACTTTC
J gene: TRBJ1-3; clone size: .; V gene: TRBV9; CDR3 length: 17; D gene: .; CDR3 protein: CASSVGGSPNSGNTIYF; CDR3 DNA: TGTGCCAGCAGCGTAGGAGGCAGCCCAAACTCTGGAAACACCATATATTTT
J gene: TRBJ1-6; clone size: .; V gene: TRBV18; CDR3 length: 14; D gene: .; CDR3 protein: CASSPSGDNSPLHF; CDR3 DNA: TGTGCCAGCTCCCCCTCAGGGGATAATTCACCCCTCCACTTT
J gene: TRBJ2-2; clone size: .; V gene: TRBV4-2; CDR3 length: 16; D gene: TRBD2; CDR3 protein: CASSRPAGGSTGELFF; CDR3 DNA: TGTGCCAGCAGCCGACCGGCGGGGGGTAGCACCGGGGAGCTGTTTTTT
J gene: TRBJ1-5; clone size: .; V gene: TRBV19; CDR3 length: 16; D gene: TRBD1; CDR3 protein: CASSRAGQGVFQPQHF; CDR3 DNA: TGTGCCAGTAGCCGGGCGGGACAGGGGGTTTTTCAGCCCCAGCATTTT
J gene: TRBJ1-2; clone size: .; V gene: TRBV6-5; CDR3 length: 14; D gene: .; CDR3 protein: CASSYSSVNYGYTF; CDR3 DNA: TGTGCCAGCAGTTACTCGTCAGTTAACTATGGCTACACCTTC
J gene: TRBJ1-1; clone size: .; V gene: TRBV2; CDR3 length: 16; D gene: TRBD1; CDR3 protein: CASSHRTGGMNTEAFF; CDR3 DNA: TGTGCCAGCAGTCATCGGACAGGGGGCATGAACACTGAAGCTTTCTTT